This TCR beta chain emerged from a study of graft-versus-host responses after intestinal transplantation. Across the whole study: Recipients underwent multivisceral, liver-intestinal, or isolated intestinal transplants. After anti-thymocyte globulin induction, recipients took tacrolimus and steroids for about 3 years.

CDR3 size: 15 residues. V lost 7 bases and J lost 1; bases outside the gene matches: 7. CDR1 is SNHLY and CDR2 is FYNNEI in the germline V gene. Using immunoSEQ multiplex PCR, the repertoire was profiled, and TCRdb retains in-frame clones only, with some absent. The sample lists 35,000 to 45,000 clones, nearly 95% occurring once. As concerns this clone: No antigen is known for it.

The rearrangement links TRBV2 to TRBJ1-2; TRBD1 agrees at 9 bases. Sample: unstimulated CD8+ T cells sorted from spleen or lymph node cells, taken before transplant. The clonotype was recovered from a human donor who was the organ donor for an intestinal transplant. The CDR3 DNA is TGTGCCAGCACCCCAGGGACAGGGATTAACTATGGCTACACCTTC. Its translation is CASTPGTGINYGYTF.